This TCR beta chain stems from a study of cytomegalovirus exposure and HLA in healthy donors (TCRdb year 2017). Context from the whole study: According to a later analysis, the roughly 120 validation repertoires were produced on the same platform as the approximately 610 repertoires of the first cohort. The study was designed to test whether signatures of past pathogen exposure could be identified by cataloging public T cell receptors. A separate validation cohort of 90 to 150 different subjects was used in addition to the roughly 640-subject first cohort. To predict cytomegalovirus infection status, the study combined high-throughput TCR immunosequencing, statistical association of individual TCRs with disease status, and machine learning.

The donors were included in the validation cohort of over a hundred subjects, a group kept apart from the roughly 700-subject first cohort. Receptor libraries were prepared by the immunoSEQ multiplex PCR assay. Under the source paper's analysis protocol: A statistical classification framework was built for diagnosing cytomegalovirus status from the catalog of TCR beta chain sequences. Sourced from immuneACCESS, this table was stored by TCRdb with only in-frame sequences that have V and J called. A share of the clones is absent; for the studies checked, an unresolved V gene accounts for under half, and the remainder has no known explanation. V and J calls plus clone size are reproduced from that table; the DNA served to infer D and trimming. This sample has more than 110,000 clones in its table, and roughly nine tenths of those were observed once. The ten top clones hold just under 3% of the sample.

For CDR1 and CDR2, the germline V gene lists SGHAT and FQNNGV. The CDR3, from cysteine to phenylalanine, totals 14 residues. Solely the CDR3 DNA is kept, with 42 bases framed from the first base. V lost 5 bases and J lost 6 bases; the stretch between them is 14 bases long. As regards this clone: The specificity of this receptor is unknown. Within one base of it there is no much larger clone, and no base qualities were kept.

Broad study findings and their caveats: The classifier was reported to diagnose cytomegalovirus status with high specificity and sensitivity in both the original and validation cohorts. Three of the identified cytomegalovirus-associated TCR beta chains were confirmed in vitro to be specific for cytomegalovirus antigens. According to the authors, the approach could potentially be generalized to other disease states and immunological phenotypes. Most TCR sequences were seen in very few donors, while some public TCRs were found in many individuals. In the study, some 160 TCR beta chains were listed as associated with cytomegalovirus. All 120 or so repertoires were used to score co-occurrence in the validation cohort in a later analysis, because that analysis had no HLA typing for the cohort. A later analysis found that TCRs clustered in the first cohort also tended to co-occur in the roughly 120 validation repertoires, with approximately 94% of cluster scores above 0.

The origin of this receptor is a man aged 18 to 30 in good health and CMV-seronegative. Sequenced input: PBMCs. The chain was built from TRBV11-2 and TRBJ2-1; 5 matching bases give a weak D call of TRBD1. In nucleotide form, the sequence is TGTGCCAGCAGCCTTGACAGCGCCTTCAATGAGCAGTTCTTC. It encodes CASSLDSAFNEQFF.